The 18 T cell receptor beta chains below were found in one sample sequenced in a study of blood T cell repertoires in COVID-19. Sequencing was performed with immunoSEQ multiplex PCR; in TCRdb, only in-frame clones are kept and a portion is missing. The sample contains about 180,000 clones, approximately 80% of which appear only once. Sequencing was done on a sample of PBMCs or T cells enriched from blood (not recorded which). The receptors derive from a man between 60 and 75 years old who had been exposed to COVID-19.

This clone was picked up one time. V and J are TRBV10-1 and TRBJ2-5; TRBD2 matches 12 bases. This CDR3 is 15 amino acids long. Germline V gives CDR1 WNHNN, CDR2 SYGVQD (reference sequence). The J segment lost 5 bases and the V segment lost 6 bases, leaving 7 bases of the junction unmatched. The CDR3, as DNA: TGCGCCAGCAGAGGACTAGCGGGAAAGGATGAGACCCAGTACTTC. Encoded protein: CASRGLAGKDETQYF.

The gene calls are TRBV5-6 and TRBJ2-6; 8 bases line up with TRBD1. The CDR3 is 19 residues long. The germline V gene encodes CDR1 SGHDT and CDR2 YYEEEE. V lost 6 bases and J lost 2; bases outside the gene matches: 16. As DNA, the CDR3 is TGTGCCAGCAACCTTGTAGGGACAGGAGCCCCCCCTGGGGCCAACGTCCTGACTTTC. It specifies CASNLVGTGAPPGANVLTF.

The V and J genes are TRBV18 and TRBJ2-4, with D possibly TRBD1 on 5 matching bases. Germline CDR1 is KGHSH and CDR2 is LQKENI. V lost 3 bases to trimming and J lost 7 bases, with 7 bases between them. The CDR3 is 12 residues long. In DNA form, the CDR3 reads TGTGCCAGCTCACCTAACAGGAACATTCAGTACTTC. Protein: CASSPNRNIQYF.

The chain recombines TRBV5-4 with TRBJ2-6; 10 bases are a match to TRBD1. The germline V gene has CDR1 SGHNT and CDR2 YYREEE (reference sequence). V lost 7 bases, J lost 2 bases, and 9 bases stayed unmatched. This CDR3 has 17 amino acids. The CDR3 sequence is CASAGDRGDPGANVLTF. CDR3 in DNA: TGTGCCAGCGCTGGGGACAGGGGAGACCCTGGGGCCAACGTCCTGACTTTC.

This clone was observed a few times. DNA of the CDR3: TGTGCCAGCAGCGAAGGGACTAGCGGGAGCTACGAGCAGTACTTC. This codes for CASSEGTSGSYEQYF. The chain has TRBV9 and TRBJ2-7; TRBD2 agrees at 14 bases. The CDR3 covers 15 residues. CDR1 is SGDLS and CDR2 is YYNGEE in the germline V gene. After removal of 3 bases from V and 3 bases from J, the junction contained 2 bases not matched to a gene.

The CDR3: CASSQLGGNTEAFF. The DNA of the CDR3 is TGTGCCAGCAGCCAGCTGGGAGGGAACACTGAAGCTTTCTTT. The chain couples TRBV11-1 to TRBJ1-1; unclear D gene. The germline gives CDR1 SGHAT, CDR2 FQDESV (reference sequence). The CDR3 is made up of 14 amino acids. With 5 bases removed from V and 1 base from J, the gap between germline ends came to 11 bases.

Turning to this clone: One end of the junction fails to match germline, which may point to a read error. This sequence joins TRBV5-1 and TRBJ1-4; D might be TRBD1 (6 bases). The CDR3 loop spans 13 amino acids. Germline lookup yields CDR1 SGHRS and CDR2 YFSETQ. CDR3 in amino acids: CASRLGTNEKLFF. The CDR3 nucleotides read TGCGCCAGCAGATTGGGGACAAATGAAAAACTGTTTTTT. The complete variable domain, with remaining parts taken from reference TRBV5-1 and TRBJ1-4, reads KAGVTQTPRYLIKTRGQQVTLSCSPISGHRSVSWYQQTPGQGLQFLFEYFSETQRNKGNFPGRFSGRQFSNSRSEMNVSTLELGDSALYLCASRLGTNEKLFFGSGTQLSVL.

CDR3 in amino acids: CASSQIGQVYGYTF. DNA for the CDR3: TGTGCCAGTAGTCAAATCGGTCAAGTTTATGGCTACACCTTC. This chain joins TRBV19 and TRBJ1-2; D unclear. V dropped 5 bases and J dropped 5 bases, with 15 bases sitting between them. The germline gives CDR1 LNHDA, CDR2 SQIVND (reference sequence). The length of the CDR3 is 14 residues.

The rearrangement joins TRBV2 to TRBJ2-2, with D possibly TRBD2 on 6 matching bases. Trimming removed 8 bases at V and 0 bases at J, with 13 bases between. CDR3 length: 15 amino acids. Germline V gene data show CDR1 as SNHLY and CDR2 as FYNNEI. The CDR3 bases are TGTGCCAGCGAGGAGGGCTCTTCGAACACCGGGGAGCTGTTTTTT. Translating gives CASEEGSSNTGELFF.

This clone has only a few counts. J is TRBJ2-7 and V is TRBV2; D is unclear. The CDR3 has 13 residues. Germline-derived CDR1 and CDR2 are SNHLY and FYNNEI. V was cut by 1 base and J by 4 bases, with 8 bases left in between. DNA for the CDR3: TGTGCCAGCAGTGAAGGACTCCTATACGAGCAGTACTTC. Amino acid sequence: CASSEGLLYEQYF.

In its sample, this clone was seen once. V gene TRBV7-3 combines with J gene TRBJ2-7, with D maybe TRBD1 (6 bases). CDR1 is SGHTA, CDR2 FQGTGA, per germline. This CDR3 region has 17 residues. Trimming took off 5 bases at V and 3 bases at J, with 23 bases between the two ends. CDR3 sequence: CASSAPTTGRFSYEQYF. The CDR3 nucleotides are TGTGCCAGCAGCGCTCCCACAACAGGGCGCTTCAGCTACGAGCAGTACTTC.

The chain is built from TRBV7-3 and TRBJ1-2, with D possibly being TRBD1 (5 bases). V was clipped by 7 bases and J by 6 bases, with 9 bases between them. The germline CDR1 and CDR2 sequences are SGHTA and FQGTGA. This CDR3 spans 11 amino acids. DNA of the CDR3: TGTGCCAGCACCTCGGGGGATGGCTACACCTTC. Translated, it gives CASTSGDGYTF.

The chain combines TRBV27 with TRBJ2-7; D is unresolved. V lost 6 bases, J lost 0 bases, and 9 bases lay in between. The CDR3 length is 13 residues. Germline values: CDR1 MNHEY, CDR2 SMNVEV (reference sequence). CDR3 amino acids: CASSGRVSYEQYF. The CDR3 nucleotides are TGTGCCAGCAGCGGCCGGGTCTCCTACGAGCAGTACTTC.

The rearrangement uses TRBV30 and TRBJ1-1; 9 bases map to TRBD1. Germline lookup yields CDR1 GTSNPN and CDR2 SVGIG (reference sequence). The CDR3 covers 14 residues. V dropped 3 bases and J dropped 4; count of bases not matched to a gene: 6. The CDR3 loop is CAWRGTGPTTEAFF. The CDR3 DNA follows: TGTGCCTGGAGAGGGACAGGGCCGACCACTGAAGCTTTCTTT.

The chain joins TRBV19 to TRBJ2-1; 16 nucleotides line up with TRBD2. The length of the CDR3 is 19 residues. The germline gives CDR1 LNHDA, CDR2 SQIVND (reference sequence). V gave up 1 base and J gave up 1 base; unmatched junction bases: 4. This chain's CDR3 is CASSIAGGLAGGSYNEQFF. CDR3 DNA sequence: TGTGCCAGTAGTATAGCGGGGGGACTAGCGGGAGGGTCCTACAATGAGCAGTTCTTC.

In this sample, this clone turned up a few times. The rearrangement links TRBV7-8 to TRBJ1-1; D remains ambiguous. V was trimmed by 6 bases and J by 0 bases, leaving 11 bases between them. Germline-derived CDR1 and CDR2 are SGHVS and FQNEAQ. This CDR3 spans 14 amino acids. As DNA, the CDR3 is TGTGCCAGCAGTCGGGGTGACCTGAACACTGAAGCTTTCTTT. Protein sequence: CASSRGDLNTEAFF.

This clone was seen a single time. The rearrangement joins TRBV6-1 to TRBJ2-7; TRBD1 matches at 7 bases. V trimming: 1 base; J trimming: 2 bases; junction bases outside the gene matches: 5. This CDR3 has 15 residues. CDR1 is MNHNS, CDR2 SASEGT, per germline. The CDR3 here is CASSEGTGRTYEQYF. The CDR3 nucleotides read TGTGCCAGCAGTGAAGGGACAGGACGTACCTACGAGCAGTACTTC.

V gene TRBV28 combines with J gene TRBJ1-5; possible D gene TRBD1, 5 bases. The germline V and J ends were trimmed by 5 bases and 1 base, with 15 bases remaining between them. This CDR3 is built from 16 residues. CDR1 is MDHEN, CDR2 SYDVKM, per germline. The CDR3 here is CASSPRAGVSNQPQHF. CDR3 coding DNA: TGTGCCAGCAGTCCTCGGGCGGGGGTGAGCAATCAGCCCCAGCATTTT.